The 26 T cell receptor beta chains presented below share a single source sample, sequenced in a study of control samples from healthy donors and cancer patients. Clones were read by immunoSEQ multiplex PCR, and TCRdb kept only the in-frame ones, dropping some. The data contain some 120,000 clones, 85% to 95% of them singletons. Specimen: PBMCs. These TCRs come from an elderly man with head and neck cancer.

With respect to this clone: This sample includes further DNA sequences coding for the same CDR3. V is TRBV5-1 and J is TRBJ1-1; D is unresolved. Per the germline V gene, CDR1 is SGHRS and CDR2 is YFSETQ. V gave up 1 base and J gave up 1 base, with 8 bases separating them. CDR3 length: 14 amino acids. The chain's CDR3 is CASSLRPGNTEAFF. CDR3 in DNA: TGCGCCAGCAGCTTGAGGCCGGGGAACACTGAAGCTTTCTTT.

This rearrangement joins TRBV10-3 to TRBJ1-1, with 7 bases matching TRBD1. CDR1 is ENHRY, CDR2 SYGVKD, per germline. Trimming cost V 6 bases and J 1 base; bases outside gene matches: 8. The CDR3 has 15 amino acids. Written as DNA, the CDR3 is TGTGCCATCAGCCCAGGGGGTGGATGGAACACTGAAGCTTTCTTT. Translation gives CAISPGGGWNTEAFF.

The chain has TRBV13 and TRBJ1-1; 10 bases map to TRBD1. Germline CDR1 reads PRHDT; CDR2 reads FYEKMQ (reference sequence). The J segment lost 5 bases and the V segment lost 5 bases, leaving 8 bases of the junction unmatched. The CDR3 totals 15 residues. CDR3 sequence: CASSQLRQGATEAFF. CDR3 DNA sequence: TGTGCCAGCAGCCAATTACGACAGGGGGCGACTGAAGCTTTCTTT.

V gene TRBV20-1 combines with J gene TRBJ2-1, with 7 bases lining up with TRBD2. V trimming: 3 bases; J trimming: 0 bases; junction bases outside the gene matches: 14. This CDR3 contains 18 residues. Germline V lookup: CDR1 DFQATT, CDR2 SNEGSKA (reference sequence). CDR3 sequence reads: CSASSALLAYISYNEQFF. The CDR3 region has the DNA TGCAGTGCTAGTTCGGCCTTACTAGCGTATATCTCCTACAATGAGCAGTTCTTC.

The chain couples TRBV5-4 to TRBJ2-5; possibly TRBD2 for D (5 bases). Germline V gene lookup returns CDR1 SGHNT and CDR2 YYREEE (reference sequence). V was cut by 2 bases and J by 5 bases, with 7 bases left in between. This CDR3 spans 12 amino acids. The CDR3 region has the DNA TGTGCCAGCAGCTTCGAGCGGGAGACCCAGTACTTC. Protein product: CASSFERETQYF.

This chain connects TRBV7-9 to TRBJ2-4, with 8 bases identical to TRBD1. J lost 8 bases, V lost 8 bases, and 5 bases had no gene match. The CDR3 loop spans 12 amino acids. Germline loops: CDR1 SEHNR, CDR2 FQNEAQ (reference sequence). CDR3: CASAQGDYIQYF. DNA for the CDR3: TGTGCCAGCGCACAGGGGGACTACATTCAGTACTTC.

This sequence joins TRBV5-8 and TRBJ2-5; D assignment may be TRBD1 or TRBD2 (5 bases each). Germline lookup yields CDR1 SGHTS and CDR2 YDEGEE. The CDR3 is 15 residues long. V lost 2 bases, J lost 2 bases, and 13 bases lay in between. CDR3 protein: CASSLEGRRQETQYF. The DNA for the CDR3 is TGTGCCAGCAGCTTAGAGGGGCGCAGGCAAGAGACCCAGTACTTC.

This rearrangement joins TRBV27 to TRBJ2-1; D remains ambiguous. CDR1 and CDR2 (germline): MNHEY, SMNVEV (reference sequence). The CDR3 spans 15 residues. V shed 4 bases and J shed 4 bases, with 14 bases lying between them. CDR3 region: CASSSGPTDYNEQFF. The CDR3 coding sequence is TGTGCCAGCAGTTCCGGGCCGACTGATTACAATGAGCAGTTCTTC.

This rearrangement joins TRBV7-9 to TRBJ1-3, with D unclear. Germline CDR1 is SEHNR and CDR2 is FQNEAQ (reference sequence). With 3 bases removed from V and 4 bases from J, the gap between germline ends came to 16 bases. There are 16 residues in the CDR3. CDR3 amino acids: CASSFGRLTTGNTIYF. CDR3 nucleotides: TGTGCCAGCAGCTTTGGGCGCCTCACTACCGGAAACACCATATATTTT.

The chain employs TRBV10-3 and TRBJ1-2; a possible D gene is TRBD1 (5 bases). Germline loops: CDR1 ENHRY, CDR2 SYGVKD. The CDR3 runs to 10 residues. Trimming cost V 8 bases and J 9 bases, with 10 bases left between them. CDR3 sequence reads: CAIGAESYTF. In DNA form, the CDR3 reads TGTGCCATCGGGGCCGAGAGCTACACCTTC.

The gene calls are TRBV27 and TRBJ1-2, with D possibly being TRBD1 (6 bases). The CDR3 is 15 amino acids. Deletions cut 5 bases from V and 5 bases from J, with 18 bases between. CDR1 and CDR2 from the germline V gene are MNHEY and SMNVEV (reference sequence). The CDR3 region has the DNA TGTGCCAGCAGTCACCCCAGGGACAACTGGTATGGCTACACCTTC. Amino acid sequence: CASSHPRDNWYGYTF.

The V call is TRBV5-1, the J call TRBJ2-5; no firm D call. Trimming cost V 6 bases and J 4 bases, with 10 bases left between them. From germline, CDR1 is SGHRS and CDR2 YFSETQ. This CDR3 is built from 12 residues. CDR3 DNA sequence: TGCGCCAGCACCTCGGACGTAGAGACCCAGTACTTC. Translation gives CASTSDVETQYF.

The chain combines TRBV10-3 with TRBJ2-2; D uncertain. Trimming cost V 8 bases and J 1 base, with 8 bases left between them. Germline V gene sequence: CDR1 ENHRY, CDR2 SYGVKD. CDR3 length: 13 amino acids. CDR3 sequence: CAIGKENTGELFF. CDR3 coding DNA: TGTGCCATCGGGAAAGAGAACACCGGGGAGCTGTTTTTT.

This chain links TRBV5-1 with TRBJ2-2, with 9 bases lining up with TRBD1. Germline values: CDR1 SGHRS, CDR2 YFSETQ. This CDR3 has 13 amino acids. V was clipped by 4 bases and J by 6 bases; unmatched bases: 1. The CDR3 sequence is CASSGTGSGELFF. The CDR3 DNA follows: TGCGCCAGCAGCGGGACAGGGTCCGGGGAGCTGTTTTTT.

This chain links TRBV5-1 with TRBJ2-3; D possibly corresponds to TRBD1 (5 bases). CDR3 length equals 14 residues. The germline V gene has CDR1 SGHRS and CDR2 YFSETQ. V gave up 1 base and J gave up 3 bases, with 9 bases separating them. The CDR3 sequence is CASSLQGATDTQYF. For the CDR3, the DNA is TGCGCCAGCAGCTTGCAGGGCGCGACAGATACGCAGTATTTT.

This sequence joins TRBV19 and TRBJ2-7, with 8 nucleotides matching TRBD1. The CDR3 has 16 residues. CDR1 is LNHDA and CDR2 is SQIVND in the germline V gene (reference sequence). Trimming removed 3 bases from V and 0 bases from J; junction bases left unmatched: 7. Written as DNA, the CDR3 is TGTGCCAGTAGTATTTGGAGGGACAGGAGCTCCTACGAGCAGTACTTC. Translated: CASSIWRDRSSYEQYF.

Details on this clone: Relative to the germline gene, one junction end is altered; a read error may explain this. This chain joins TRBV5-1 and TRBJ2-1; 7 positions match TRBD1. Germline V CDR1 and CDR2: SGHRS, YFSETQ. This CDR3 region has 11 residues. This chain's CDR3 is CASSLEGARVF. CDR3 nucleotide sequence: TGCGCCAGCAGCTTGGAGGGGGCTCGAGTCTTC.

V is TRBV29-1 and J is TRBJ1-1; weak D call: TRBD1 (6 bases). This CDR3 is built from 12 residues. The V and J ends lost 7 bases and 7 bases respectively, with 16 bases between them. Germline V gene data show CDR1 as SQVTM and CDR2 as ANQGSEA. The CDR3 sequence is CSARTEPHEAFF. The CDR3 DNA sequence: TGCAGCGCCCGGACAGAGCCCCATGAAGCTTTCTTT.

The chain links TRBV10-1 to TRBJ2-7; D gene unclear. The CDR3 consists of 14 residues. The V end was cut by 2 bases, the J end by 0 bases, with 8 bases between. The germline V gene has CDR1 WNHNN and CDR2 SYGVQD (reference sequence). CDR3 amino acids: CASSERPFSYEQYF. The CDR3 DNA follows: TGCGCCAGCAGTGAGCGTCCATTCTCCTACGAGCAGTACTTC.

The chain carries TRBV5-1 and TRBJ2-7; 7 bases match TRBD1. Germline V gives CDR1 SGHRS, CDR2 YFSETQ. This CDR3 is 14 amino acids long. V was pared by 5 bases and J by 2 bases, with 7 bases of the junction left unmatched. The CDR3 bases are TGCGCCAGCAGACTCCGACAGGGAGCCTACGAGCAGTACTTC. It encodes CASRLRQGAYEQYF.

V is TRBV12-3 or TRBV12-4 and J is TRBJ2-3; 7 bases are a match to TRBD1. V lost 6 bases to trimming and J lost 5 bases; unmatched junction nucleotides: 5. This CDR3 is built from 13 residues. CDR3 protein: CASRAGTVDTQYF. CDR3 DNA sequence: TGTGCCAGCAGGGCCGGGACAGTAGATACGCAGTATTTT.

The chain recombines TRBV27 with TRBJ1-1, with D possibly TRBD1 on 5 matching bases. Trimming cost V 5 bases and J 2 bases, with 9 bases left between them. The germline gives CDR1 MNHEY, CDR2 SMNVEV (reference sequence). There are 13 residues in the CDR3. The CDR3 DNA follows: TGTGCCAGCAGTGCCGGGACCAACACTGAAGCTTTCTTT. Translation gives CASSAGTNTEAFF.

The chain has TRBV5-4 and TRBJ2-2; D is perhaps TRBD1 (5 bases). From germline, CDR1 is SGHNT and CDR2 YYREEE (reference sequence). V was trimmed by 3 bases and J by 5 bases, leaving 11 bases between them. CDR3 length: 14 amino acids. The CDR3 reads CASSSTGQTGELFF. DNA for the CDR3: TGTGCCAGCAGCTCTACCGGACAAACCGGGGAGCTGTTTTTT.

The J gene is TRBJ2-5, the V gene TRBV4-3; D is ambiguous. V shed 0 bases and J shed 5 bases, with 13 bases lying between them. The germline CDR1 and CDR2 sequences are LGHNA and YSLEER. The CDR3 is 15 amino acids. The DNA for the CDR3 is TGCGCCAGCAGCCAAGACGGGTTAGCAAGGGAGACCCAGTACTTC. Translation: CASSQDGLARETQYF.

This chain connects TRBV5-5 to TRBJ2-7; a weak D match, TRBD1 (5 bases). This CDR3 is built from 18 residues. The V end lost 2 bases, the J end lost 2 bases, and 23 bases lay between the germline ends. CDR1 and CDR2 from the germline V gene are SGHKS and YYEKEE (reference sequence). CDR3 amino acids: CASSLSMARTHQAYEQYF. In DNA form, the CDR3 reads TGTGCCAGCAGCTTATCAATGGCCAGGACACATCAAGCCTACGAGCAGTACTTC.

CDR3 sequence: CASSLGEVQPEAFF. DNA for the CDR3: TGTGCCAGCAGCTTAGGAGAGGTCCAGCCTGAAGCTTTCTTT. The rearrangement uses TRBV7-2 and TRBJ1-1; D call uncertain. This CDR3 region has 14 residues. Germline assignment: CDR1 SGHTA and CDR2 FQGNSA. V lost 1 base and J 6 bases, leaving 12 bases between the germline ends. The full variable domain, in which reference TRBV7-2 and TRBJ1-1 provide the parts outside the CDR3, is GAGVSQSPSNKVTEKGKDVELRCDPISGHTALYWYRQSLGQGLEFLIYFQGNSAPDKSGLPSDRFSAERTGGSVSTLTIQRTQQEDSAVYLCASSLGEVQPEAFFGQGTRLTVV.